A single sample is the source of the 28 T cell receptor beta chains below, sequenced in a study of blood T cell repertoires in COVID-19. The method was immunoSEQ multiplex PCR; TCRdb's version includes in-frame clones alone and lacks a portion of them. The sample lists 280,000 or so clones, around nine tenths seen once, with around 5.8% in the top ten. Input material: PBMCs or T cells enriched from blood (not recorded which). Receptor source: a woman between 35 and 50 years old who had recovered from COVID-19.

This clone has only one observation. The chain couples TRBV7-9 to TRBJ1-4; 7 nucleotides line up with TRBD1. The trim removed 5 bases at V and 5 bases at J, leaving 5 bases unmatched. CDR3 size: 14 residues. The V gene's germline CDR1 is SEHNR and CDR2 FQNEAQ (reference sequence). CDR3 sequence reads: CASSRDSRNEKLFF. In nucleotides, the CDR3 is TGTGCCAGCAGCCGGGACAGCCGAAATGAAAAACTGTTTTTT.

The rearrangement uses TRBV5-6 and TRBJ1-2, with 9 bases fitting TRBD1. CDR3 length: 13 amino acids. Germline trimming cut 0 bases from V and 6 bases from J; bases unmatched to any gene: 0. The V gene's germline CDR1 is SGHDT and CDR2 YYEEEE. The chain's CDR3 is CASSLGQGDGYTF. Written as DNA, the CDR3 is TGTGCCAGCAGCTTGGGACAGGGGGATGGCTACACCTTC.

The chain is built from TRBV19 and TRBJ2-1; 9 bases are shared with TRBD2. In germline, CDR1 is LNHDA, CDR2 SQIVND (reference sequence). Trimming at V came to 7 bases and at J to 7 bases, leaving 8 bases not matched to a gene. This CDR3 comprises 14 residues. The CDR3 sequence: CASIGGSGGNEQFF. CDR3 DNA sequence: TGTGCCAGTATCGGCGGGAGCGGGGGGAATGAGCAGTTCTTC.

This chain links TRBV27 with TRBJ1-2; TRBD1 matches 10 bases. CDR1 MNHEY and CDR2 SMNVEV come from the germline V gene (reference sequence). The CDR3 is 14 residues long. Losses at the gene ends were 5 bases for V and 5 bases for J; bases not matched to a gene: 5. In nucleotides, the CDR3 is TGTGCCAGCAGTCCCGGACAGGGGGAGTATGGCTACACCTTC. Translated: CASSPGQGEYGYTF.

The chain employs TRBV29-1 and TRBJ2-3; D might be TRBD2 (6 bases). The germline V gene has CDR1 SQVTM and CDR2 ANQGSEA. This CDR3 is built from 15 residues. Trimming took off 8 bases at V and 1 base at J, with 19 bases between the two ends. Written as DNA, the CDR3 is TGCAGCTCTCGCGGGCGGGGTCTCCGCACAGATACGCAGTATTTT. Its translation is CSSRGRGLRTDTQYF.

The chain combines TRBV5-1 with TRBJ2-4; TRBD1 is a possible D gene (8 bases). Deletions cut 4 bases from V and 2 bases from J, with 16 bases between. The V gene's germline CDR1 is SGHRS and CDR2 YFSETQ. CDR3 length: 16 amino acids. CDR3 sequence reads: CASSAGQGLSKNIQYF. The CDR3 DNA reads TGCGCCAGCAGCGCCGGACAGGGACTATCCAAAAACATTCAGTACTTC.

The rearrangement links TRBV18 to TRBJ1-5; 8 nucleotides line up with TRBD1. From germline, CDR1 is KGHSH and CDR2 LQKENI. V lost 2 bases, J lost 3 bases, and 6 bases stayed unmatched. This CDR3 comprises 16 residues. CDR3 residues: CASSPGQGINNQPQHF. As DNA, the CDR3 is TGTGCCAGCTCACCAGGACAGGGAATCAACAATCAGCCCCAGCATTTT.

The chain's CDR3 is CARVAGGPKNEQFF. CDR3 in DNA: TGTGCCAGGGTAGCGGGAGGGCCTAAGAATGAGCAGTTCTTC. The chain uses TRBV19 and TRBJ2-1, with TRBD2 matching over 11 bases. The CDR3 consists of 14 residues. Germline assignment: CDR1 LNHDA and CDR2 SQIVND (reference sequence). J gave up 7 bases and V 9 bases, and 8 bases lay outside the gene matches.

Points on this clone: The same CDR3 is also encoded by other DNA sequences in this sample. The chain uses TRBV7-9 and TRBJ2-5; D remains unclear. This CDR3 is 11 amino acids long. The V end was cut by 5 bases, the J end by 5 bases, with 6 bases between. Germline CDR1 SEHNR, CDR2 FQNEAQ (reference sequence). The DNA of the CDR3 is TGTGCCAGCAGCCCCCAGGAGACCCAGTACTTC. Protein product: CASSPQETQYF. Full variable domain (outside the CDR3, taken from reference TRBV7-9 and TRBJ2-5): DTGVSQNPRHKITKRGQNVTFRCDPISEHNRLYWYRQTLGQGPEFLTYFQNEAQLEKSRLLSDRFSAERPKGSFSTLEIQRTEQGDSAMYLCASSPQETQYFGPGTRLLVL.

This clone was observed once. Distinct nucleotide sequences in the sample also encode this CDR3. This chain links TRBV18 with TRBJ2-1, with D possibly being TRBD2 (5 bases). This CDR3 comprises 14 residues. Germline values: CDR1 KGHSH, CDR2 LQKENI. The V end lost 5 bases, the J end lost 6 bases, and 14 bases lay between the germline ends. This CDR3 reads CASSSPGLANEQFF. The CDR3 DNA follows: TGTGCCAGCTCATCTCCGGGGTTGGCCAATGAGCAGTTCTTC.

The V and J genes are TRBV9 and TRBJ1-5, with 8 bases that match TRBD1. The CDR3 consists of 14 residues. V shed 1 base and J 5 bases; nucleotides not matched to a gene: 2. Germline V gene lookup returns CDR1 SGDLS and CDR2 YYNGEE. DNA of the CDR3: TGTGCCAGCAGCGTATCAGGGGGCGATCAGCCCCAGCATTTT. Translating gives CASSVSGGDQPQHF.

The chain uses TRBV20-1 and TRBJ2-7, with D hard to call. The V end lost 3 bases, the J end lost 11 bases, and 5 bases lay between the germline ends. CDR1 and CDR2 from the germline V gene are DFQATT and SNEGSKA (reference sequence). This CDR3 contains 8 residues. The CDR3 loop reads CSASPKYF. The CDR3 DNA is TGCAGTGCTAGCCCAAAGTACTTC.

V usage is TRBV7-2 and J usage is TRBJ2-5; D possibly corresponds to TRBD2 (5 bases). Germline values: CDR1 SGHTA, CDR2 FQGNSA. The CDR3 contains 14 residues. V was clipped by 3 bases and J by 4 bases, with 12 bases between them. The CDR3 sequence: CASSLAGERETQYF. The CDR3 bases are TGTGCCAGCAGCTTGGCCGGGGAACGAGAGACCCAGTACTTC.

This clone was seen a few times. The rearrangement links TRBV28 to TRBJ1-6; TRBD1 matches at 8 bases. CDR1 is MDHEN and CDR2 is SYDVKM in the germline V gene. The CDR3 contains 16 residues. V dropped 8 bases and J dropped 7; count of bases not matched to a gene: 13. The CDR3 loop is CASLGANRGNNSPLHF. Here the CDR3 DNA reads TGTGCCAGCTTGGGCGCCAACAGGGGGAACAATTCACCCCTCCACTTT.

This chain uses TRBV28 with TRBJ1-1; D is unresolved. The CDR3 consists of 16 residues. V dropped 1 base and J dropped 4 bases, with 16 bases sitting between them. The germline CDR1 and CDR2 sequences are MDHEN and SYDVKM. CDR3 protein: CASSLFYRAAGTEAFF. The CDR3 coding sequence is TGTGCCAGCAGTTTATTTTATCGGGCGGCGGGCACTGAAGCTTTCTTT.

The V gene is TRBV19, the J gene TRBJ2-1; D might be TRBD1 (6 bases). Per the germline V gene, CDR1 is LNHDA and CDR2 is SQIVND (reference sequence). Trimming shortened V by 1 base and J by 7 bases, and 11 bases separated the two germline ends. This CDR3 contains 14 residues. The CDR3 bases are TGTGCCAGTAGTATAGCGGCAGGGGATAATGAGCAGTTCTTC. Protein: CASSIAAGDNEQFF.

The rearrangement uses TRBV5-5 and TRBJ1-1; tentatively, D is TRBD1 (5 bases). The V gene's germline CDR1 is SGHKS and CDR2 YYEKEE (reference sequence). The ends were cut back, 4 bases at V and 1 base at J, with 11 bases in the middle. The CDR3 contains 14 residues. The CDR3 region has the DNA TGTGCCAGCAGCGCGGGACCTTCGAACACTGAAGCTTTCTTT. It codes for CASSAGPSNTEAFF.

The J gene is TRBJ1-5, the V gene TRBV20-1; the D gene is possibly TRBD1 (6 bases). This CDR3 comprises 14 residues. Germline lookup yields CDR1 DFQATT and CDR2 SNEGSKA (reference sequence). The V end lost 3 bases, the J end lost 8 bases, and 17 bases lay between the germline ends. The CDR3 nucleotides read TGCAGTGCTAGTGGGGACGGGGGGCCTAAGCCCCAGCATTTT. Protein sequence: CSASGDGGPKPQHF.

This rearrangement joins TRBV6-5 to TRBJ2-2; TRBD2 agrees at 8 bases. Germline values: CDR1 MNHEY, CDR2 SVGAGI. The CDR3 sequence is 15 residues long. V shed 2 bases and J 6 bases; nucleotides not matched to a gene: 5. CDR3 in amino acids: CASSYEREYPGELFF. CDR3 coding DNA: TGTGCCAGCAGTTACGAGCGGGAGTATCCCGGGGAGCTGTTTTTT.

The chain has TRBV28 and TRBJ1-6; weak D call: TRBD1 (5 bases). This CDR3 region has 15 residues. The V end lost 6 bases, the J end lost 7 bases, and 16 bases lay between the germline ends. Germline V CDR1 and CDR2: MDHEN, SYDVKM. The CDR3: CASSSSGRANSPLHF. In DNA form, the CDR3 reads TGTGCCAGCAGCTCCTCGGGCAGGGCCAATTCACCCCTCCACTTT.

Here the CDR3 reads CAWSLLAGGYNEQFF. The CDR3 nucleotides are TGTGCCTGGAGTTTACTAGCGGGAGGGTACAATGAGCAGTTCTTC. The chain uses TRBV30 and TRBJ2-1; 13 bases agree with TRBD2. The V gene's germline CDR1 is GTSNPN and CDR2 SVGIG (reference sequence). The CDR3 runs 15 residues. The J segment lost 4 bases and the V segment lost 2 bases, leaving 2 bases of the junction unmatched.

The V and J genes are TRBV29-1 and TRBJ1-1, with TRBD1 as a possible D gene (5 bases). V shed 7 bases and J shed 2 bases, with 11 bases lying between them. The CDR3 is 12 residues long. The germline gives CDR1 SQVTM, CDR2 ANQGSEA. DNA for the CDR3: TGCAGCGCCCGGTGGGGCAACACTGAAGCTTTCTTT. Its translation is CSARWGNTEAFF.

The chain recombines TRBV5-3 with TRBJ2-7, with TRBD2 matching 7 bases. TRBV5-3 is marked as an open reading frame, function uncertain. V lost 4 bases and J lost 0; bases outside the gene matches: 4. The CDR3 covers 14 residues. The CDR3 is CARSLRTSSYEQYF. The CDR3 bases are TGTGCCAGAAGCCTTAGGACTAGCTCCTACGAGCAGTACTTC.

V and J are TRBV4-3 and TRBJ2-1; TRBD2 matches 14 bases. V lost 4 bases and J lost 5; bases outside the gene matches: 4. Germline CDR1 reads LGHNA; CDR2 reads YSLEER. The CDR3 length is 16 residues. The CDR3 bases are TGCGCCAGCAGCCCCGGGACTAGCGGGGGTAACAATGAGCAGTTCTTC. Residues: CASSPGTSGGNNEQFF.

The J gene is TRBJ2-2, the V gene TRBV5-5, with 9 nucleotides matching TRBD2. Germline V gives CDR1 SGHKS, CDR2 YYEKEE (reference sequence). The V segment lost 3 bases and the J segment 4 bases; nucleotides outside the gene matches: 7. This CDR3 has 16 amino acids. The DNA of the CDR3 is TGTGCCAGCAGCTGGGGGTCTAGCGGGATCACCGGGGAGCTGTTTTTT. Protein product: CASSWGSSGITGELFF.

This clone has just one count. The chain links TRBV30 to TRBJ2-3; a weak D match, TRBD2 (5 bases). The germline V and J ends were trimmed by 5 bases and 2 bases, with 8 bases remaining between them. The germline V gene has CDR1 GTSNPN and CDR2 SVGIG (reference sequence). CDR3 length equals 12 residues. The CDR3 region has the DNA TGTGCCTGGGACTACAACACAGATACGCAGTATTTT. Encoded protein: CAWDYNTDTQYF.

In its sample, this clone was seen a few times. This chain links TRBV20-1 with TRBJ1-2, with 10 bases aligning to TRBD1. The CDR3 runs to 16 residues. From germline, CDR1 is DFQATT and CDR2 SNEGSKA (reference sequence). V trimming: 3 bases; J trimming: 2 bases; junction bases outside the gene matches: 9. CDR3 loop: CSASAGPTGGNYGYTF. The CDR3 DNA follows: TGCAGTGCTAGTGCGGGGCCGACAGGGGGCAACTATGGCTACACCTTC.

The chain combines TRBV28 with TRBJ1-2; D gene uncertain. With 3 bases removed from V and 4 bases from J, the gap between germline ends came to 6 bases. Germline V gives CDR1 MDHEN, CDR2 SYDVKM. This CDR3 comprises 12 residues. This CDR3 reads CASSFGRYGYTF. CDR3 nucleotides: TGTGCCAGCAGTTTTGGCCGCTATGGCTACACCTTC.